A selection of T cell receptor beta chains follows, all from one sample in a study of shared clonotypes between healthy human individuals. Data came from immunoSEQ multiplex PCR; TCRdb stores just in-frame clones and leaves some out. The sample consists of about 2 million clones, 90% to 95% of them appearing once. The sequenced material came from naive CD4+ T cells sorted from blood. Source of these receptors: a young man in good health. Each CDR3 is given with its conserved first and last residue. Each record gives: D gene, clone size, J gene, V gene, CDR3 DNA, CDR3 protein. D genes are given only for firm matches. A clone size is listed for some rows: how often the clone was seen (once, few, many), or a class if it is expanded.

-	once	TRBJ2-3	TRBV12-5	TGTGCTAGTGGTCACGATTCGGGCAAGGGGGATACGCAGTATTTT	CASGHDSGKGDTQYF
-	-	TRBJ1-6	TRBV18	TGTGCCAGCTCACAGGGGCAGGTTGATAATTCACCCCTCCACTTT	CASSQGQVDNSPLHF
-	-	TRBJ2-3	TRBV18	TGTGCCAGCTCACCACCAGGGGTGGATACGCAGTATTTT	CASSPPGVDTQYF
TRBD1	-	TRBJ1-6	TRBV18	TGTGCCAGCTCACCACCTGGACAGGGGTCCTATAATTCACCCCTCCACTTT	CASSPPGQGSYNSPLHF
TRBD2	-	TRBJ2-1	TRBV25-1	TGTGCCAGCAGCGAGACTAGCGGGAGAATAAATGAGCAGTTCTTC	CASSETSGRINEQFF
-	-	TRBJ1-6	TRBV2	TGTGCCAGCAGTCGGTCGTCCCAATCACCCCTCCACTTT	CASSRSSQSPLHF
TRBD1	-	TRBJ1-5	TRBV28	TGTGCCAGCAGGGGGGACAGGGCGGCCAATCAGCCCCAGCATTTT	CASRGDRAANQPQHF
-	-	TRBJ1-4	TRBV5-1	TGCGCCAGCAGCGGAGGAGTTGCAACTAATGAAAAACTGTTTTTT	CASSGGVATNEKLFF
-	-	TRBJ1-2	TRBV30	TGTGCCTGGATCCCTACATGGACACCGGAGAACTATGGCTACACCTTC	CAWIPTWTPENYGYTF
TRBD2	-	TRBJ2-3	TRBV10-3	TGTGCCATCAGTGGGTCGGATCTAGCGGGGGGGCCGGTATCCCCAGATACGCAGTATTTT	CAISGSDLAGGPVSPDTQYF
-	-	TRBJ2-7	TRBV10-3	TGTGCCATCAGGACACCTTCTCAACCTAACGAGCAGTACTTC	CAIRTPSQPNEQYF
-	-	TRBJ2-7	TRBV19	TGTGCCAGTAGCCTTGCGTACACCGCACGTTATGAGCAGTACTTC	CASSLAYTARYEQYF
-	-	TRBJ2-7	TRBV7-9	TGTGCCAGCAGCTTAGAGCCTGGGATCCCACCTTACGAGCAGTACTTC	CASSLEPGIPPYEQYF
-	-	TRBJ1-1	TRBV11-2	TGTGCCAGCAGCTTTGCGGAAAACACTGAAGCTTTCTTT	CASSFAENTEAFF
TRBD1	-	TRBJ1-2	TRBV15	TGTGCCACCAGCAGGACAGGGGGCGACTATGGCTACACCTTC	CATSRTGGDYGYTF
-	-	TRBJ1-2	TRBV21-1	TGTGCCAGCAGGGATGTCCGGGACAGATCTAACTATGGCTACACCTTC	CASRDVRDRSNYGYTF
TRBD1	-	TRBJ1-1	TRBV5-6	TGTGCCAGCAGCTTGGTTAGGACAGGGGGCACTGAAGCTTTCTTT	CASSLVRTGGTEAFF
-	-	TRBJ2-5	TRBV7-2	TGTGCCAGCAGCTTACACCAAGAGACCCAGTACTTC	CASSLHQETQYF
-	-	TRBJ1-5	TRBV10-3	TGTGCCATCAGTGACGGGAGTAGCAATCAGCCCCAGCATTTT	CAISDGSSNQPQHF
-	-	TRBJ2-7	TRBV4-2	TGTGCCAGCAGCCAAGTAGACCACGAGCAGTACTTC	CASSQVDHEQYF
-	-	TRBJ1-2	TRBV28	TGTGCCAGCAGTGAGCAGGGACGTCGCTATGGCTACACCTTC	CASSEQGRRYGYTF
TRBD1	-	TRBJ1-5	TRBV10-3	TGTGCCATCAGTGAGATCCCGGGACAGGGAAATCAGCCCCAGCATTTT	CAISEIPGQGNQPQHF
-	-	TRBJ1-6	TRBV11-2	TGTGCCAGCAGCTTAAAGGCGTTTTCACCCCTCCACTTT	CASSLKAFSPLHF
-	-	TRBJ1-4	TRBV27	TGTGCCAGCAGTTTATCCAGGGGTAATGAAAAACTGTTTTTT	CASSLSRGNEKLFF
-	-	TRBJ2-3	TRBV6-4	TGTGCCAGCAGTGTTTGGGGAAGCACAGATACGCAGTATTTT	CASSVWGSTDTQYF
TRBD1	-	TRBJ2-1	TRBV9	TGTGCCAGCAGCGTAGCGACAGGGAGATGGGGGAATGAGCAGTTCTTC	CASSVATGRWGNEQFF
TRBD1	-	TRBJ2-7	TRBV29-1	TGCAGCGTTGAAGACGGGACAGGGGGTCCCTACGAGCAGTACTTC	CSVEDGTGGPYEQYF
TRBD1	-	TRBJ1-5	TRBV30	TGTGCCTGGAGTACGGACAGGGGCAATCAGCCCCAGCATTTT	CAWSTDRGNQPQHF
TRBD2	-	TRBJ2-4	TRBV5-4	TGTGCCAGCAGCTTGGTCGGCACTAGCGGGCCCGGGGGCGGCATTCAGTACTTC	CASSLVGTSGPGGGIQYF
TRBD2	-	TRBJ2-3	TRBV19	TGTGCCAGTAGTAAAACTAGCGGGGGGGCCAGCACAGATACGCAGTATTTT	CASSKTSGGASTDTQYF
-	-	TRBJ2-4	TRBV6-6	TGTGCCAGCAGTTACTTAGCCAAAAACATTCAGTACTTC	CASSYLAKNIQYF
-	-	TRBJ1-5	TRBV5-1	TGCGCCAGCAGCGAGGGAACATATAGCAATCAGCCCCAGCATTTT	CASSEGTYSNQPQHF
-	few	TRBJ1-5	TRBV18	TGTGCCAGCTCATCGGGACCGACGAATAGCAATCAGCCCCAGCATTTT	CASSSGPTNSNQPQHF
-	-	TRBJ2-3	TRBV6-1	TGTGCCAGCGGCAGAGGAGCGGCCACAGATACGCAGTATTTT	CASGRGAATDTQYF
-	-	TRBJ2-2	TRBV7-6	TGTGCCAGCAGCTTAGTCCGACAAACCGGGGAGCTGTTTTTT	CASSLVRQTGELFF
-	-	TRBJ2-1	TRBV11-3	TGTGCCAATACTCCGGGGCAGGGATTAAATGAGCAGTTCTTC	CANTPGQGLNEQFF
TRBD1	-	TRBJ2-7	TRBV28	TGTGCCAGCAGTTTACCAGACAGGGGCAGGGAGCAGTACTTC	CASSLPDRGREQYF
TRBD1	few	TRBJ1-2	TRBV5-4	TGTGCCAGCAGCAAGGGACAGCAGACGAACTATGGCTACACCTTC	CASSKGQQTNYGYTF
-	-	TRBJ2-7	TRBV10-3	TGTGCCATCAGTGAGTCAGGGGCCGAGCAGTACTTC	CAISESGAEQYF
-	-	TRBJ2-7	TRBV10-3	TGTGCCATCAGTGGAGGGCAGGGTGACGAGCAGTACTTC	CAISGGQGDEQYF
TRBD1	-	TRBJ1-1	TRBV5-1	TGCGCCAGCAGCCCTAGACAGGGAGCGCCTGAAGCTTTCTTT	CASSPRQGAPEAFF
TRBD1	once	TRBJ1-6	TRBV28	TGTGCCAGCAGTTTTTCGGGGTCAGGGGGGACACCCCTCCACTTT	CASSFSGSGGTPLHF
-	-	TRBJ2-4	TRBV6-5	TGTGCCAGCAGTCAAGGGACGGGAATGGGAAACATTCAGTACTTC	CASSQGTGMGNIQYF
-	once	TRBJ2-1	TRBV5-4	TGTGCCAGCAGCCCGGAGGTGGGACTCTGGGGGAGTGAGCAGTTCTTC	CASSPEVGLWGSEQFF
-	-	TRBJ2-7	TRBV29-1	TGCAGCGTTGAAGCGGGTTATGGTGCCTACGAGCAGTACTTC	CSVEAGYGAYEQYF
TRBD2	-	TRBJ2-2	TRBV5-4	TGTGCCAGCAGCGGGACTAGCGGGAGTGTACCCGGGGAGCTGTTTTTT	CASSGTSGSVPGELFF
TRBD1	-	TRBJ2-7	TRBV4-1	TGCGCCAGCAGGGACAGGGAGGTAGATCGGCAGTACTTC	CASRDREVDRQYF
-	-	TRBJ2-3	TRBV11-2	TGTGCCAGCAGCTTAGGTAGGCCAGAAAAAATCTCTACAGATACGCAGTATTTT	CASSLGRPEKISTDTQYF